The clone carrying this T cell receptor beta chain was detected only once. Only in-frame clones appear in the TCRdb table, and some are missing; sequencing was by immunoSEQ multiplex PCR. The table includes roughly 30,000 clones, roughly 92% detected once. The CDR3 runs 15 residues. Germline CDR1 reads KGHSH; CDR2 reads LQKENI. The germline V and J ends were trimmed by 2 bases and 4 bases, with 12 bases remaining between them. The sample belongs to a study of blood T cell repertoires in COVID-19. The overall study: Samples taken during acute and convalescent COVID-19 were collected in the United States, Italy and Spain. The analysed material was cDNA or gDNA that came from T cells, B-cell-depleted T cells, or PBMCs.

The rearrangement links TRBV18 to TRBJ2-1; the D is unclear. This TCR was recovered from a man aged 60 to 69 with acute or convalescent COVID-19. Sequencing was done on a sample of peripheral blood. CDR3 DNA: TGTGCCAGCTCACCAGGGCAGATCGAGTACAATGAGCAGTTCTTC. Protein: CASSPGQIEYNEQFF.